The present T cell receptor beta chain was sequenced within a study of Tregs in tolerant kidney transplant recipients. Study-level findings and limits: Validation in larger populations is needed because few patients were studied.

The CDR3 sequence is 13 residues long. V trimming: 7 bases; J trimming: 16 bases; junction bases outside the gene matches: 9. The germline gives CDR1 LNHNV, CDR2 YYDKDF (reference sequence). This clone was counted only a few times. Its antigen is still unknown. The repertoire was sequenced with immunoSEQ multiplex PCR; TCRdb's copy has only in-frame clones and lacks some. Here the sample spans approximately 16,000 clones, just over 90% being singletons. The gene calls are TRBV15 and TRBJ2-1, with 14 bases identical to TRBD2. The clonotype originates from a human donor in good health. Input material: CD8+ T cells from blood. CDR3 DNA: TGTGCCACCACGACTAGCGGGAGGGGCCCTTTATTCTTC. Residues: CATTTSGRGPLFF.